This T cell receptor beta chain was sequenced during a study of T cell responses to AZD1222 COVID-19 vaccine. Germline loops: CDR1 SGHRS, CDR2 YFSETQ. Deletions cut 3 bases from V and 2 bases from J, with 8 bases between. The CDR3 is 13 amino acids. Produced via immunoSEQ multiplex PCR; TCRdb's table is partial and in-frame only. Of approximately 160,000 clones in the sample, less than 95% are singletons; the top ten hold about 3%. The sequencing here drew on peripheral blood, taken on day 0 of AZD1222 vaccination. The receptor's source is an adult in good health. The chain links TRBV5-1 to TRBJ1-1; no definite D call. The CDR3 protein is CASSSRANTEAFF. DNA for the CDR3: TGCGCCAGCAGCTCCCGGGCCAACACTGAAGCTTTCTTT.